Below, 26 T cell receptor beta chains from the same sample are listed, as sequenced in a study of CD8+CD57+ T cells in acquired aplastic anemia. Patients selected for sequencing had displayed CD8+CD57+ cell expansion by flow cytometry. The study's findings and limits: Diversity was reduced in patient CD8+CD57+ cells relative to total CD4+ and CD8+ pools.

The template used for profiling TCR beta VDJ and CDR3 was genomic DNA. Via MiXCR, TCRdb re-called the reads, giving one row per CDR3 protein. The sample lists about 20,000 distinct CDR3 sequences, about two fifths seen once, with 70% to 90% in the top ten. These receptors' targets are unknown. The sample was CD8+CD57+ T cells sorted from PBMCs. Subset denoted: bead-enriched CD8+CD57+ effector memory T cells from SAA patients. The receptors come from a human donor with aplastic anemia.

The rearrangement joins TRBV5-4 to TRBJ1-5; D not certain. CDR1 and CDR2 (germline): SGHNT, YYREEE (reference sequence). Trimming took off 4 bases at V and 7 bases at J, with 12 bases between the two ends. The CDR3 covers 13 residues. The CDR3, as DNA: TGTGCCAGCAGCCTCGTTCCCGGGCAGCCCCAGCATTTT. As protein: CASSLVPGQPQHF.

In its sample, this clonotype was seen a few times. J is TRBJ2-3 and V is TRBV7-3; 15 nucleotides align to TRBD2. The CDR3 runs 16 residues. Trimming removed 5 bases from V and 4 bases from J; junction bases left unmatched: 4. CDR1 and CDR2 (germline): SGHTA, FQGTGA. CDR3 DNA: TGTGCCAGCAGCCTGGGACTAGCGGGGGGTGCAGATACGCAGTATTTT. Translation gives CASSLGLAGGADTQYF.

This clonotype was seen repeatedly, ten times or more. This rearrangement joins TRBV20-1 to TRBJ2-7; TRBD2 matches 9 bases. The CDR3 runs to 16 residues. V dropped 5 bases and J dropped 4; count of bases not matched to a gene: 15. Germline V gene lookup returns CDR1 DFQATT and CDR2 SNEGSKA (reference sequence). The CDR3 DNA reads TGCAGTGCTCCGAGACGGCGGGGGGGAGGCAATTACGAGCAGTACTTC. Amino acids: CSAPRRRGGGNYEQYF.

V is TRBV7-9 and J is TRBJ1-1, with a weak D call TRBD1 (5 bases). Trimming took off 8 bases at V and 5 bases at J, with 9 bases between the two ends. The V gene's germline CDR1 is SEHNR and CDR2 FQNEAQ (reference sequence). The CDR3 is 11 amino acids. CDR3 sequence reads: CASDWGTEAFF. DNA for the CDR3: TGTGCCAGCGACTGGGGGACTGAAGCTTTCTTT.

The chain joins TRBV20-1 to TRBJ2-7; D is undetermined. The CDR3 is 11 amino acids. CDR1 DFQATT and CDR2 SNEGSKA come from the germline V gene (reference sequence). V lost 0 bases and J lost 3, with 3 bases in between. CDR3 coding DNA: TGCAGTGCTAGAGAGTTCTACGAGCAGTACTTC. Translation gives CSAREFYEQYF.

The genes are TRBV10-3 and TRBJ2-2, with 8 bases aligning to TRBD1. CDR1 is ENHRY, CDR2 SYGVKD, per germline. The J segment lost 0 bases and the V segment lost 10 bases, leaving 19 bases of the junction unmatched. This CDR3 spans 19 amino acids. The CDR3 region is CATQVGDGLDRANTGELFF. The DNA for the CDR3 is TGTGCCACCCAGGTGGGTGACGGCTTGGACAGGGCGAACACCGGGGAGCTGTTTTTT.

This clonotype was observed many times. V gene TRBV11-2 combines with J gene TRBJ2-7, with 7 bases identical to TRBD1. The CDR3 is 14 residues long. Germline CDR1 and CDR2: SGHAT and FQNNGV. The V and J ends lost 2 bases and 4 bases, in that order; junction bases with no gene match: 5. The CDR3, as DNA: TGTGCCAGCAGCTTAAGGCAGGGGGTTTACGAGCAGTACTTC. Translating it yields CASSLRQGVYEQYF.

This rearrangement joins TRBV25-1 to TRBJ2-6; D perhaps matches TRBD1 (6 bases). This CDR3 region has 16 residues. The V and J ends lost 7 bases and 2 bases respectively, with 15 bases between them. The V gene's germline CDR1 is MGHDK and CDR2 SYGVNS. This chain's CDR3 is CASNEDRIPGANVLTF. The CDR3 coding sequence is TGTGCCAGCAACGAGGACAGAATCCCTGGGGCCAACGTCCTGACTTTC.

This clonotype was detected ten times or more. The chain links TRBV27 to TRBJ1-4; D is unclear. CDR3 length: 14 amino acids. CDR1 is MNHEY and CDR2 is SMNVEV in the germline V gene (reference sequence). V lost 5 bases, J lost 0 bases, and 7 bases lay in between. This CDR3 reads CASSLLATNEKLFF. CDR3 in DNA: TGTGCCAGCAGTCTACTCGCAACTAATGAAAAACTGTTTTTT.

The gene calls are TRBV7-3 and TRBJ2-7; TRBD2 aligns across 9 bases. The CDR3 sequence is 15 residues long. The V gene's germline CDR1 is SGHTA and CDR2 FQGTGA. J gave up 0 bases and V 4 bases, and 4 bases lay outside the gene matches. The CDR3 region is CASSSKRGDSYEQYV. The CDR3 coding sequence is TGTGCCAGCAGCTCCAAGCGGGGGGACTCCTACGAGCAGTACGTC.

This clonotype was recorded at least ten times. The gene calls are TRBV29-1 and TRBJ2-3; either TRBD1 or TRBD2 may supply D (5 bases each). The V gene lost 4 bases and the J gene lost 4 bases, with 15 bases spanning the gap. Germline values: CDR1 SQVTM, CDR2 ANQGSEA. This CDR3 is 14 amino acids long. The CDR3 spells CSVALARGADTQYF. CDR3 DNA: TGCAGCGTTGCCCTGGCGAGGGGCGCAGATACGCAGTATTTT.

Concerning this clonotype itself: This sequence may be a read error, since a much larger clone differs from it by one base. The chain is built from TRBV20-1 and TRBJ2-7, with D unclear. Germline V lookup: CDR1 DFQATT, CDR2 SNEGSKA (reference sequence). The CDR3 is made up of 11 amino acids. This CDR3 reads CSARGLLELYF. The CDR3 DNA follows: TGCAGTGCTAGGGGCTTGCTAGAGCTGTACTTC.

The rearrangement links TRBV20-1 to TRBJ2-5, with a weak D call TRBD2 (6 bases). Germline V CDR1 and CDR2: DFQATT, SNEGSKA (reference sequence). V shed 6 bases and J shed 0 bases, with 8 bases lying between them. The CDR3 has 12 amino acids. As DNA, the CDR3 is TGCAGTGCATCTAGCGACCAAGAGACCCAGTACTTC. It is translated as CSASSDQETQYF.

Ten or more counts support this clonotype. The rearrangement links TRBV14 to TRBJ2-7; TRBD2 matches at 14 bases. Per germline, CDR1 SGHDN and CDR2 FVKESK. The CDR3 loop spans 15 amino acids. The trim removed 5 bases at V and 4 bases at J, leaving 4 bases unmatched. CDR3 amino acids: CASSMGLAGVYEQYF. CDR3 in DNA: TGTGCCAGCAGCATGGGACTAGCGGGAGTTTACGAGCAGTACTTC.

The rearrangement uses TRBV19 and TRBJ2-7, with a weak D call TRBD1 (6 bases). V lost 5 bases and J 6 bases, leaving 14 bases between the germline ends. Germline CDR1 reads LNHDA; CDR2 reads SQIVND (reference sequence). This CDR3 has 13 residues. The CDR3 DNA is TGTGCCAGTAGTGGACAGAGGGGCCTCGAGCAGTACTTC. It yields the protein CASSGQRGLEQYF.

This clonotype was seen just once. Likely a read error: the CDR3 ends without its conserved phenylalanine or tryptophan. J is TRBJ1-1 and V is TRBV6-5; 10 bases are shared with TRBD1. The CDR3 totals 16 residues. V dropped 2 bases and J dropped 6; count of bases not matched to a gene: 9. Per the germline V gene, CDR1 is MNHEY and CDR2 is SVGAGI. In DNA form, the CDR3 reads TGTGCCAGCAGTTACGAACCGGGACAGGGGTTGGCTGAAGCTTTCCTT. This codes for CASSYEPGQGLAEAFL.

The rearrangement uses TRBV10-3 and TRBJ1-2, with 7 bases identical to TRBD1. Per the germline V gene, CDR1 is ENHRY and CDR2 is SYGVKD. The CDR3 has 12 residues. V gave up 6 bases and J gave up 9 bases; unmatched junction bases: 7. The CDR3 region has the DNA TGTGCCATCAGGGGGACAGATGGTAGCTACACCTTC. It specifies CAIRGTDGSYTF.

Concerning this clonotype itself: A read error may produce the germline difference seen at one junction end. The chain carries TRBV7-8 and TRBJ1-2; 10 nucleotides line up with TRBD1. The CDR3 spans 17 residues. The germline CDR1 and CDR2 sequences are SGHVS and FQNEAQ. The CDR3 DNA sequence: TGCGCCAGCAGCTCCCTTACCCGGGACAGGGGACGCCATGGCTACACCTTC. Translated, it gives CASSSLTRDRGRHGYTF.

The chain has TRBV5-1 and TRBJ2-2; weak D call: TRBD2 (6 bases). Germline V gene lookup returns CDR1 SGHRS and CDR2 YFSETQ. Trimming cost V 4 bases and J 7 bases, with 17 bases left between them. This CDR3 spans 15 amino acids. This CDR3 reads CASSPTGEVLGELFF. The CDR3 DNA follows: TGCGCCAGCAGCCCCACGGGGGAAGTACTCGGGGAGCTGTTTTTT.

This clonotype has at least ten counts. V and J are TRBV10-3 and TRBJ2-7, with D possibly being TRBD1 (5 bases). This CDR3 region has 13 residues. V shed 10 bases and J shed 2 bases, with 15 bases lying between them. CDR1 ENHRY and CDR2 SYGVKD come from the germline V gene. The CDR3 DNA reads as TGTGCCAGCCGGCAGGGTGCAGCCTACGAGCAGTACTTC. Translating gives CASRQGAAYEQYF.

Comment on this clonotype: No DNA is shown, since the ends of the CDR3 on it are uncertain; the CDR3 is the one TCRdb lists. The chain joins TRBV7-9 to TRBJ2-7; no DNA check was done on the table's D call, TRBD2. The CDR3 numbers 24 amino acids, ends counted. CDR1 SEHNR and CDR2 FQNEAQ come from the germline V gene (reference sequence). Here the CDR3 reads CASSFYICSARPDGGAGIRDEQYF.

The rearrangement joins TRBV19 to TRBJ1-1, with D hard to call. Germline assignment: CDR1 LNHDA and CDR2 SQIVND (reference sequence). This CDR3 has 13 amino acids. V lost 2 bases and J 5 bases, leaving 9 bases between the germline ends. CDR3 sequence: CASSIPVATEAFF. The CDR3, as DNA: TGTGCCAGTAGTATACCAGTGGCAACTGAAGCTTTCTTT.

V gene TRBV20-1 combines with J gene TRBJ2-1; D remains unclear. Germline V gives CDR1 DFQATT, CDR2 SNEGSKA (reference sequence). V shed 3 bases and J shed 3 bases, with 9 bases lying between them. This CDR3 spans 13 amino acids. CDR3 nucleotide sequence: TGCAGTGCTAGCAAGTTCAGCTACAATGAGCAGTTCTTC. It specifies CSASKFSYNEQFF.

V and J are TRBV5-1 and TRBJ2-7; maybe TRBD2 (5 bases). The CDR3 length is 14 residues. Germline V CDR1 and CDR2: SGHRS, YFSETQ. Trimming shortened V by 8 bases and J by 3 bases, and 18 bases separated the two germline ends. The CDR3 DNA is TGCGCCAGAAAAAAAGAAGAAGGACTCTACGAGCAGTACTTC. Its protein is CARKKEEGLYEQYF. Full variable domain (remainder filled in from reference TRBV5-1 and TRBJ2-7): KAGVTQTPRYLIKTRGQQVTLSCSPISGHRSVSWYQQTPGQGLQFLFEYFSETQRNKGNFPGRFSGRQFSNSRSEMNVSTLELGDSALYLCARKKEEGLYEQYFGPGTRLTVT.

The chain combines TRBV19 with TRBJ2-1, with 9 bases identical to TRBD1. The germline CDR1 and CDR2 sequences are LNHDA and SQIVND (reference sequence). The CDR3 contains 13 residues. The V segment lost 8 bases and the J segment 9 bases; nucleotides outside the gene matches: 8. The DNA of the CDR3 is TGTGCCAGTGGGAACAGGGGGCCTCGTGAGCAGTTCTTC. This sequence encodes CASGNRGPREQFF.

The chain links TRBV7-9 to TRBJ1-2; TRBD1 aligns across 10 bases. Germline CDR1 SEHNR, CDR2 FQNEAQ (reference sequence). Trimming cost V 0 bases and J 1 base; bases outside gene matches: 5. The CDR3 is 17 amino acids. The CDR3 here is CASSLATTGGLNYGYTF. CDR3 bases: TGTGCCAGCAGCTTAGCGACGACAGGGGGCCTTAACTATGGCTACACCTTC.